Below, 8 T cell receptor beta chains from the same sample are listed, as sequenced in a study of tumor and adjacent non-tumor tissue in lung cancer. Three rounds of nested PCR, following a modified ARM-PCR protocol, produced the TCRbeta library. One entry per CDR3 protein results from TCRdb running MiXCR on the multiplex PCR reads. The sample shows about 93,000 distinct CDR3 sequences, about 67% of them seen only once. No cell sorting was done before RNA was extracted from the tissue. Source material: lung tumor tissue. Receptors were obtained from a man aged 55-75 years with non-small cell lung cancer.

The CDR3 DNA is TGCAGCGTTATACTAGGGTTGAACACTGAAGCTTTCTTT. Translated, it gives CSVILGLNTEAFF. The chain couples TRBV29-1 to TRBJ1-1; D not resolved. The germline gives CDR1 SQVTM, CDR2 ANQGSEA. This CDR3 contains 13 residues. Trimming cost V 5 bases and J 0 bases, with 10 bases left between them.

The chain carries TRBV11-2 and TRBJ2-7, with TRBD2 matching over 15 bases. The germline gives CDR1 SGHAT, CDR2 FQNNGV. The ends lost 7 bases at V and 12 bases at J; junction bases unmatched: 22. The CDR3 is made up of 18 amino acids. The CDR3: CASTRTSGRAKSSYDRYF. CDR3 in DNA: TGTGCCAGCACCAGGACTAGCGGGAGGGCCAAAAGCTCCTACGATCGGTACTTC.

This clonotype has ten or more counts. V usage is TRBV28 and J usage is TRBJ2-7; 8 bases match TRBD2. Germline-derived CDR1 and CDR2 are MDHEN and SYDVKM. The J segment lost 0 bases and the V segment lost 10 bases, leaving 17 bases of the junction unmatched. This CDR3 is 17 amino acids long. The CDR3, as DNA: TGTGCCACCACCGAGTGGGGTAGCGGGAAACCCTCCTACGAGCAGTACTTC. Its translation: CATTEWGSGKPSYEQYF.

This clonotype has at least ten counts. V is TRBV4-2 and J is TRBJ1-2; 7 bases are shared with TRBD1. With 4 bases clipped from V and 7 bases from J, the junction kept 3 bases outside the gene matches. The CDR3 length is 12 residues. Germline CDR1 LGHNA, CDR2 YNFKEQ. The CDR3 DNA reads TGTGCCAGCAGCCCAGACAGGGTTGGCTACACCTTC. Translation: CASSPDRVGYTF.

This clonotype appeared a few times. A clone one base away is much larger, so this may be a read error. CDR3 nucleotide sequence: TGTGTCAGCAGACTAACACGAAGGGCGGACTATGGCTACACCTTC. Protein sequence: CVSRLTRRADYGYTF. The chain is built from TRBV6-5 and TRBJ1-2; D unclear. The CDR3 runs 15 residues. Germline lookup yields CDR1 MNHEY and CDR2 SVGAGI.

In the case of this clonotype: This is likely a read error, given that the CDR3 carries no conserved phenylalanine or tryptophan at its end. The chain joins TRBV12-3 or TRBV12-4 to TRBJ2-4; TRBD1 matches 11 bases. This CDR3 contains 16 residues. V shed 10 bases, J shed 8 bases, and the junction held 16 bases outside the gene matches. The CDR3 here is CATISGQGAQGDIQYL. As DNA, the CDR3 is TGTGCCACCATCTCCGGACAGGGGGCGCAAGGGGACATTCAGTACCTC.

This clonotype was seen many times. The chain recombines TRBV5-5 with TRBJ1-6, with TRBD1 as a possible D gene (5 bases). Germline V gene data show CDR1 as SGHKS and CDR2 as YYEKEE (reference sequence). The V end was cut by 4 bases, the J end by 5 bases, with 25 bases between. CDR3 size: 19 residues. In nucleotides, the CDR3 is TGTGCCAGCAGCCAAACAACCCCCGCCTTCGGGGCGGATAATTCACCCCTCCACTTT. Translated, it gives CASSQTTPAFGADNSPLHF.

In its sample, this clonotype was seen a few times. It may be a read error: a sequence one base away is much more abundant. The chain employs TRBV4-1 and TRBJ2-7; the match to TRBD1 covers 7 bases. J lost 4 bases, V lost 3 bases, and 12 bases had no gene match. The CDR3 covers 16 residues. Germline assignment: CDR1 MGHRA and CDR2 YSYEKL. This CDR3 reads CASSHDTGQTTYEQYF. CDR3 coding DNA: TGCGCCAGCAGCCACGATACGGGACAGACAACATACGAGCAGTACTTC.